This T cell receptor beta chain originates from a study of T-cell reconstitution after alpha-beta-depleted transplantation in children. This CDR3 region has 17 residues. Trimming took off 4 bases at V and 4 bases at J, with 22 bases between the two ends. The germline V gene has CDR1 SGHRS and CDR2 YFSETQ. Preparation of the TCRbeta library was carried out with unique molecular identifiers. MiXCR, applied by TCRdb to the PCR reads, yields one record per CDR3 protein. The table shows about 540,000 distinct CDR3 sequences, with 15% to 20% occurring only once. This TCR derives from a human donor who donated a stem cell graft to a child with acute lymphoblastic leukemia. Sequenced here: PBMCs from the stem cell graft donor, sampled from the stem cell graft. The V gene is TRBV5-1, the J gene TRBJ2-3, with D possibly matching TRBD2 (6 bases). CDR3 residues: CASSPPPGNPSADTQYF. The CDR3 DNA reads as TGCGCCAGCAGCCCACCCCCCGGGAATCCTAGCGCAGATACGCAGTATTTT. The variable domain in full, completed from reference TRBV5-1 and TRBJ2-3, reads KAGVTQTPRYLIKTRGQQVTLSCSPISGHRSVSWYQQTPGQGLQFLFEYFSETQRNKGNFPGRFSGRQFSNSRSEMNVSTLELGDSALYLCASSPPPGNPSADTQYFGPGTRLTVL.